The T cell receptor beta chain described here comes from a study of shared clonotypes between healthy human individuals. Findings and limits, study-wide: Donor clonotype sharing was expected to depend on sequencing depth. Non-shared clonotypes showed lower generation probabilities than clonotypes common to all four donors. Rarefaction demonstrated incomplete sorted-subset sequencing despite large depth.

Details on this clone: Its antigen is unidentified.

Measured with immunoSEQ multiplex PCR; TCRdb has only the in-frame clones, and not every one. Of millions of clones detected, just over 90% appear once; the ten largest clones hold about 0.13%. The CDR3 length is 14 residues. V trimming: 4 bases; J trimming: 7 bases; junction bases outside the gene matches: 6. CDR1 and CDR2 (germline): SGHNT, YENEEA. The sequence came from a young man in good health. The rearrangement joins TRBV11-3 to TRBJ2-1; TRBD2 matches at 8 bases. Specimen: naive CD4+ T cells sorted from blood. Stated subset: CD45RA+ positively selected. CDR3 sequence (DNA): TGTGCCAGCAGCTCGGGGGGGCCGTGGAATGAGCAGTTCTTC. This gives the protein CASSSGGPWNEQFF.